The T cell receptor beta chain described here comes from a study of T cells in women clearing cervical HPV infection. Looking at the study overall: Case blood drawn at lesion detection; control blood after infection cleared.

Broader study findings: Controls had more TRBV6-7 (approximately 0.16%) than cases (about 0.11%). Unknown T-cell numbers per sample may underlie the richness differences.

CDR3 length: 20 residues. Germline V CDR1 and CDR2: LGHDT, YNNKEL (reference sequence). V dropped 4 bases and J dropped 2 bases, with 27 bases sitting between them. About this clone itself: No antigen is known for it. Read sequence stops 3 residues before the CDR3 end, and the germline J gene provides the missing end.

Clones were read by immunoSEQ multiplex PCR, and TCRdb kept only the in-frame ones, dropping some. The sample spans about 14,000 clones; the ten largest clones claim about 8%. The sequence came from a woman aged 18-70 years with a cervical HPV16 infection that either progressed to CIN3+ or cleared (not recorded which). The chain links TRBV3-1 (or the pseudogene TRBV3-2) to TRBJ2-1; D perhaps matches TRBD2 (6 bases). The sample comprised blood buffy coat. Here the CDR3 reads CASSPQEHWGLSIAYNEQFF. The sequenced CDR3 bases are TGTGCCAGCAGCCCTCAGGAACATTGGGGACTCTCTATAGCCTACAATGAG.